A single sample gave rise to the 30 T cell receptor beta chains below, sequenced in a study of OX40 agonist ivuxolimab in advanced cancers. Produced via immunoSEQ multiplex PCR; TCRdb's table is partial and in-frame only. The table shows over 70,000 clones, with about 83% occurring only once. This specimen consisted of CD4+ or CD8+ T cells sorted from blood, obtained in a trial of the OX40 agonist ivuxolimab. The receptors stem from an adult with an advanced solid tumor such as melanoma, head and neck, liver or kidney cancer.

This sequence joins TRBV7-9 and TRBJ2-3; 9 bases are shared with TRBD2. CDR3 length: 16 residues. J gave up 0 bases and V 3 bases, and 4 bases lay outside the gene matches. The germline V gene encodes CDR1 SEHNR and CDR2 FQNEAQ (reference sequence). The CDR3 region has the DNA TGTGCCAGCAGCTTTGTAGCGGGGGCCAGCACAGATACGCAGTATTTT. Its protein product is CASSFVAGASTDTQYF.

A single count supports this clone. This chain connects TRBV5-1 to TRBJ2-1, with TRBD2 matching 10 bases. The J segment lost 0 bases and the V segment lost 5 bases, leaving 8 bases of the junction unmatched. Per the germline V gene, CDR1 is SGHRS and CDR2 is YFSETQ. CDR3 length: 17 amino acids. The CDR3 DNA reads TGCGCCAGCAGTCCCTCTAGCGGGGGTAGCTCCTACAATGAGCAGTTCTTC. This gives the protein CASSPSSGGSSYNEQFF.

The chain uses TRBV27 and TRBJ1-1; D is uncertain. V lost 6 bases and J 4 bases, leaving 18 bases between the germline ends. The CDR3 is 15 amino acids. Germline V gives CDR1 MNHEY, CDR2 SMNVEV (reference sequence). Here the CDR3 DNA reads TGTGCCAGCAGCGAAAGAACTCGTCGATTCACTGAAGCTTTCTTT. This sequence encodes CASSERTRRFTEAFF.

V is TRBV2 and J is TRBJ2-5, with unresolved D. Germline loops: CDR1 SNHLY, CDR2 FYNNEI. This CDR3 has 14 amino acids. Trimming stripped 3 bases from V and 5 bases from J, with 13 bases between. The CDR3 protein is CASSDPRFQETQYF. The CDR3 nucleotides are TGTGCCAGCAGTGATCCGAGGTTCCAGGAGACCCAGTACTTC.

This clone was seen more than once but under ten times. One end of the junction varies from germline; a read error may be responsible. The chain recombines TRBV5-1 with TRBJ2-1, with a weak D call TRBD2 (6 bases). This CDR3 comprises 13 residues. The germline CDR1 and CDR2 sequences are SGHRS and YFSETQ. CDR3 in DNA: TGCGCCAGCAGTTGGGACTCCAACAATGAGCAGTTCTTC. It translates to CASSWDSNNEQFF. The whole variable domain, filled in from reference TRBV5-1 and TRBJ2-1, reads KAGVTQTPRYLIKTRGQQVTLSCSPISGHRSVSWYQQTPGQGLQFLFEYFSETQRNKGNFPGRFSGRQFSNSRSEMNVSTLELGDSALYLCASSWDSNNEQFFGPGTRLTVL.

The V and J genes are TRBV18 and TRBJ1-2; TRBD1 matches at 9 bases. CDR1 is KGHSH and CDR2 is LQKENI in the germline V gene. The V segment lost 3 bases and the J segment 3 bases; nucleotides outside the gene matches: 5. The CDR3 sequence is 15 residues long. The CDR3, as DNA: TGTGCCAGCTCACCTCTGGACAGGGGAGACTATGGCTACACCTTC. This encodes CASSPLDRGDYGYTF.

In nucleotides, the CDR3 is TGTGCCAGCAGCTTAGGCAATGAGCAGTTCTTC. Its translation: CASSLGNEQFF. The chain carries TRBV7-9 and TRBJ2-1; D gene uncertain. Trimming took off 1 base at V and 6 bases at J, with 1 base between the two ends. The V gene's germline CDR1 is SEHNR and CDR2 FQNEAQ (reference sequence). This CDR3 region has 11 residues. The full variable domain, rest sourced from reference TRBV7-9 and TRBJ2-1, is DTGVSQNPRHKITKRGQNVTFRCDPISEHNRLYWYRQTLGQGPEFLTYFQNEAQLEKSRLLSDRFSAERPKGSFSTLEIQRTEQGDSAMYLCASSLGNEQFFGPGTRLTVL.

J is TRBJ2-6 and V is TRBV15, with 13 bases that match TRBD2. Germline-derived CDR1 and CDR2 are LNHNV and YYDKDF (reference sequence). V lost 3 bases, J lost 0 bases, and 5 bases stayed unmatched. The CDR3 totals 19 residues. The CDR3 here is CATSRGGLAGLSGANVLTF. The CDR3 bases are TGTGCCACCAGCAGGGGGGGACTAGCGGGACTCTCTGGGGCCAACGTCCTGACTTTC.

The rearrangement joins TRBV14 to TRBJ2-1; 15 bases align to TRBD2. Germline V gene sequence: CDR1 SGHDN, CDR2 FVKESK. The CDR3 loop spans 16 amino acids. J gave up 7 bases and V 3 bases, and 4 bases lay outside the gene matches. CDR3 in amino acids: CASSQMGTSGGNEQFF. CDR3 nucleotides: TGTGCCAGCAGCCAGATGGGGACTAGCGGGGGGAATGAGCAGTTCTTC. The full variable domain, its missing parts supplied by reference TRBV14 and TRBJ2-1, is EAGVTQFPSHSVIEKGQTVTLRCDPISGHDNLYWYRRVMGKEIKFLLHFVKESKQDESGMPNNRFLAERTGGTYSTLKVQPAELEDSGVYFCASSQMGTSGGNEQFFGPGTRLTVL.

The chain joins TRBV5-5 to TRBJ1-3, with 10 bases identical to TRBD1. The CDR3 sequence is 17 residues long. Germline lookup yields CDR1 SGHKS and CDR2 YYEKEE (reference sequence). The V gene end was trimmed by 2 bases and the J gene end by 2 bases; junction bases not matched to a gene: 7. The CDR3 DNA is TGTGCCAGCAGCTTCGCCCCCGGGACAGGGGCTGGAAACACCATATATTTT. Its protein is CASSFAPGTGAGNTIYF. Together with reference TRBV5-5 and TRBJ1-3, the CDR3 gives the full variable domain: DAGVTQSPTHLIKTRGQQVTLRCSPISGHKSVSWYQQVLGQGPQFIFQYYEKEERGRGNFPDRFSARQFPNYSSELNVNALLLGDSALYLCASSFAPGTGAGNTIYFGEGSWLTVV.

This sequence joins TRBV6-5 and TRBJ1-2; D remains unclear. Between the trimmed V and J ends, which lost 3 bases and 8 bases, there was a span of 13 bases. The CDR3 loop spans 13 amino acids. Germline V gene lookup returns CDR1 MNHEY and CDR2 SVGAGI. The CDR3 loop reads CASSYSPSAGYTF. CDR3 sequence (DNA): TGTGCCAGCAGTTATAGCCCCAGTGCGGGCTACACCTTC.

The V and J genes are TRBV30 and TRBJ2-1; unclear D gene. This CDR3 is built from 11 residues. Germline lookup yields CDR1 GTSNPN and CDR2 SVGIG (reference sequence). Trimming removed 5 bases at V and 3 bases at J, with 5 bases between. CDR3 region: CAWDFYNEQFF. The CDR3 nucleotides are TGTGCCTGGGACTTCTACAATGAGCAGTTCTTC.

The chain employs TRBV29-1 and TRBJ2-1; 9 bases map to TRBD2. Germline V gene sequence: CDR1 SQVTM, CDR2 ANQGSEA. J lost 2 bases, V lost 4 bases, and 3 bases had no gene match. This CDR3 spans 14 amino acids. CDR3 DNA: TGCAGCGTTGTAACTAGCGGGCCCTACAATGAGCAGTTCTTC. Translated, it gives CSVVTSGPYNEQFF.

The V gene is TRBV5-1, the J gene TRBJ2-3, with TRBD1 identical over 7 bases. V lost 0 bases to trimming and J lost 1 base; unmatched junction nucleotides: 5. This CDR3 contains 16 residues. Per the germline V gene, CDR1 is SGHRS and CDR2 is YFSETQ. The CDR3 DNA follows: TGCGCCAGCAGCTTGGCAGGGGGTATTGGCACAGATACGCAGTATTTT. Protein: CASSLAGGIGTDTQYF.

The chain combines TRBV7-2 with TRBJ1-4; 7 bases are a match to TRBD1. CDR3 length: 16 amino acids. V dropped 5 bases and J dropped 5; count of bases not matched to a gene: 11. Germline values: CDR1 SGHTA, CDR2 FQGNSA. The CDR3 sequence: CASSKEPGTVNEKLFF. Written as DNA, the CDR3 is TGTGCCAGCAGCAAAGAGCCCGGGACAGTGAATGAAAAACTGTTTTTT.

The chain carries TRBV5-1 and TRBJ1-2, with TRBD1 as a possible D gene (5 bases). This CDR3 is built from 14 residues. V dropped 0 bases and J dropped 8 bases, with 14 bases sitting between them. Germline V gene sequence: CDR1 SGHRS, CDR2 YFSETQ. CDR3 sequence: CASSLGQGEGGYTF. CDR3 in DNA: TGCGCCAGCAGCTTGGGGCAGGGTGAGGGAGGCTACACCTTC.

V gene TRBV27 combines with J gene TRBJ2-5; no clear D gene. Trimming removed 0 bases from V and 5 bases from J, with 4 bases in between. The germline CDR1 and CDR2 sequences are MNHEY and SMNVEV (reference sequence). This CDR3 is 12 amino acids long. The CDR3 reads CASSLSGETQYF. CDR3 nucleotides: TGTGCCAGCAGTTTATCGGGGGAGACCCAGTACTTC.

The V gene is TRBV5-1, the J gene TRBJ2-3, with D uncertain. V lost 3 bases and J lost 2, with 7 bases in between. The CDR3 runs 13 residues. The germline gives CDR1 SGHRS, CDR2 YFSETQ. CDR3 loop: CASSYGVTDTQYF. In DNA, the CDR3 is TGCGCCAGCAGCTACGGAGTCACAGATACGCAGTATTTT.

The chain combines TRBV7-2 with TRBJ1-1; a weak D match, TRBD1 (5 bases). The CDR3 sequence is 15 residues long. Germline CDR1 is SGHTA and CDR2 is FQGNSA. V lost 4 bases to trimming and J lost 2 bases, with 14 bases between them. This CDR3 is CASSSTGEFNTEAFF. The CDR3 DNA reads as TGTGCCAGCAGCTCGACGGGGGAGTTCAACACTGAAGCTTTCTTT.

This clone was observed a few times. The chain uses TRBV9 and TRBJ1-6, with D possibly matching TRBD1 (6 bases). Trimming left V 4 bases short and J 7 bases short, with 15 bases between. The CDR3 is made up of 15 amino acids. The V gene's germline CDR1 is SGDLS and CDR2 YYNGEE. The CDR3 nucleotides read TGTGCCAGCAGCTCTCGGACAGAGGGGAATTCACCCCTCCACTTT. Translation gives CASSSRTEGNSPLHF.

The chain has TRBV7-8 and TRBJ1-3; the D is unclear. V shed 4 bases and J shed 4 bases, with 8 bases lying between them. Germline V gene sequence: CDR1 SGHVS, CDR2 FQNEAQ. The CDR3 runs 13 residues. In nucleotides, the CDR3 is TGTGCCAGCAGCTCGAGGGAGGGAAACACCATATATTTT. It yields the protein CASSSREGNTIYF.

The table lists this clone with a few counts. The rearrangement links TRBV6-1 to TRBJ2-1; D unresolved. From germline, CDR1 is MNHNS and CDR2 SASEGT. The CDR3 is made up of 12 amino acids. V was cut by 1 base and J by 12 bases, with 10 bases left in between. CDR3 in amino acids: CASSEGSQVQFF. Here the CDR3 DNA reads TGTGCCAGCAGTGAAGGAAGTCAAGTGCAGTTCTTC.

This sequence joins TRBV6-5 and TRBJ2-3; 7 nucleotides match TRBD1. This CDR3 has 15 amino acids. Germline CDR1 reads MNHEY; CDR2 reads SVGAGI. Unmatched junction bases numbered 7, after V lost 6 bases and J lost 1 base. In DNA form, the CDR3 reads TGTGCCAGCAGGAAAGCAGGGGGTGGCACAGATACGCAGTATTTT. This translates into CASRKAGGGTDTQYF.

This clone was seen only a few times. The chain links TRBV11-3 to TRBJ2-4, with TRBD2 as a possible D gene (6 bases). Germline-derived CDR1 and CDR2 are SGHNT and YENEEA. The CDR3 is 18 amino acids. V gave up 0 bases and J gave up 0 bases, with 15 bases separating them. The CDR3 region has the DNA TGTGCCAGCAGCTTAGATCAAGGAGGGAGCGTAGCCAAAAACATTCAGTACTTC. Its translation: CASSLDQGGSVAKNIQYF.

This CDR3 is CAYNRGTRLNTEAFF. The DNA for the CDR3 is TGTGCCTACAATAGGGGGACCCGCCTGAACACTGAAGCTTTCTTT. The chain employs TRBV30 and TRBJ1-1; tentatively, D is TRBD1 (6 bases). CDR1 and CDR2 from the germline V gene are GTSNPN and SVGIG (reference sequence). The CDR3 runs to 15 residues. V lost 7 bases and J 0 bases, leaving 18 bases between the germline ends.

This clone was seen just once. The V call is TRBV4-2, the J call TRBJ2-3, with no clear D. The CDR3 is 13 amino acids. Germline lookup yields CDR1 LGHNA and CDR2 YNFKEQ. Trimming removed 3 bases from V and 2 bases from J, with 6 bases in between. This CDR3 reads CASSHDHTDTQYF. The CDR3 nucleotides read TGTGCCAGCAGCCACGACCACACAGATACGCAGTATTTT.

This clone appeared a few times. The chain combines TRBV5-1 with TRBJ2-2; D gene uncertain. This CDR3 has 15 residues. Trimming left V 2 bases short and J 0 bases short, with 8 bases between. CDR1 and CDR2 from the germline V gene are SGHRS and YFSETQ. The CDR3 DNA reads TGCGCCAGCAGCTTAGACACGACGAACACCGGGGAGCTGTTTTTT. This codes for CASSLDTTNTGELFF.

This chain connects TRBV7-3 to TRBJ2-3; tentatively, D is TRBD2 (5 bases). Germline V gene lookup returns CDR1 SGHTA and CDR2 FQGTGA. CDR3 size: 17 residues. Trimming removed 5 bases at V and 5 bases at J, with 23 bases between. The CDR3 is CASSLQPGLGPEDTQYF. The CDR3 coding sequence is TGTGCCAGCAGCCTGCAACCTGGACTTGGCCCTGAAGATACGCAGTATTTT.

This clone was seen a few times. The V and J genes are TRBV19 and TRBJ1-2; 9 nucleotides align to TRBD1. This CDR3 is built from 16 residues. The V gene end was trimmed by 4 bases and the J gene end by 4 bases; junction bases not matched to a gene: 10. The germline V gene has CDR1 LNHDA and CDR2 SQIVND (reference sequence). CDR3 in DNA: TGTGCCAGTAGTAACCCGGGACAGGGATCGGGCTATGGCTACACCTTC. As protein: CASSNPGQGSGYGYTF. The full variable domain, its missing parts supplied by reference TRBV19 and TRBJ1-2, is DGGITQSPKYLFRKEGQNVTLSCEQNLNHDAMYWYRQDPGQGLRLIYYSQIVNDFQKGDIAEGYSVSREKKESFPLTVTSAQKNPTAFYLCASSNPGQGSGYGYTFGSGTRLTVV.

The chain carries TRBV5-1 and TRBJ1-2; D not certain. Per germline, CDR1 SGHRS and CDR2 YFSETQ. This CDR3 has 13 residues. V lost 4 bases, J lost 3 bases, and 10 bases lay in between. The CDR3 here is CASSLYTDYGYTF. The CDR3 bases are TGCGCCAGCAGCCTTTATACTGACTATGGCTACACCTTC.